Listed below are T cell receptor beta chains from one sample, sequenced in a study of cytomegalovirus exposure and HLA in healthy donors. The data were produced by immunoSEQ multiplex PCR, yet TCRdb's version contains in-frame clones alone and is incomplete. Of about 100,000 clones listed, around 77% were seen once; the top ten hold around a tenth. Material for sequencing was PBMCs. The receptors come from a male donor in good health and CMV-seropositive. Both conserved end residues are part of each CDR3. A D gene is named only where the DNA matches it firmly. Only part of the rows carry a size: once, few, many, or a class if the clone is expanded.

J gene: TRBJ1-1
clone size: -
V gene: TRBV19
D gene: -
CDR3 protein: CASGVEAFF
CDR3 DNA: TGTGCCAGCGGGGTTGAAGCTTTCTTT

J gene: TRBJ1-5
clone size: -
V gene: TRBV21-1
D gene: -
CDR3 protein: CASSSIGTGQRNQPQHF
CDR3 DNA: TGTGCCAGCAGCAGCATCGGGACAGGTCAGCGCAATCAGCCCCAGCATTTT

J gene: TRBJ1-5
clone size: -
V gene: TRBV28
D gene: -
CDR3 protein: CASSPSRGWYQPQHF
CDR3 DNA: TGTGCCAGCAGTCCTAGCAGGGGTTGGTATCAGCCCCAGCATTTT

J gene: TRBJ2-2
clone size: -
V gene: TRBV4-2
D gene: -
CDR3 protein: CASSHLQPTGELFF
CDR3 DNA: TGTGCCAGCAGCCACCTACAGCCCACCGGGGAGCTGTTTTTT

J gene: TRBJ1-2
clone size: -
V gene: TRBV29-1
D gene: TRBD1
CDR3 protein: CSVGQVEDGYTF
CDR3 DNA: TGCAGCGTCGGACAGGTTGAGGATGGCTACACCTTC

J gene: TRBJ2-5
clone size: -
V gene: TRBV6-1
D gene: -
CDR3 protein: CASSDSWRGAQETQYF
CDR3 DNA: TGTGCCAGCAGTGATAGTTGGCGGGGCGCCCAAGAGACCCAGTACTTC

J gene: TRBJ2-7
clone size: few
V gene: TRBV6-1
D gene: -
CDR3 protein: CASNPGQPNEQYF
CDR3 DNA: TGTGCCAGCAATCCGGGACAACCTAACGAGCAGTACTTC

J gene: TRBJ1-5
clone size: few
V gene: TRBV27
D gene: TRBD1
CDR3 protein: CASKKGQGDQPQHF
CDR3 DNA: TGTGCCAGCAAAAAGGGACAGGGAGATCAGCCCCAGCATTTT

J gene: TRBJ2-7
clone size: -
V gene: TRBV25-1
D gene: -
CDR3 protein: CASRPDWPPYEQYF
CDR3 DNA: TGTGCCAGCAGACCAGACTGGCCCCCTTACGAGCAGTACTTC

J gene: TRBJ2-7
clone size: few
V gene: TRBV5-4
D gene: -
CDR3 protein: CASSQVGWRAGRGYEQYF
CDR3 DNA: TGCGCCAGCAGCCAAGTGGGCTGGAGGGCGGGGAGAGGATACGAGCAGTACTTC

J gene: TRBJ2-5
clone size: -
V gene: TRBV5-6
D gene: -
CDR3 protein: CASSPRQPSQETQYF
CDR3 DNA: TGTGCCAGCAGTCCTCGACAGCCCTCCCAAGAGACCCAGTACTTC

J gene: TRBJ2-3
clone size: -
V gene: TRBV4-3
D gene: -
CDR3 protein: CASSQDRLDTQYF
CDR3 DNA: TGCGCCAGCAGCCAAGATCGTTTAGATACGCAGTATTTT

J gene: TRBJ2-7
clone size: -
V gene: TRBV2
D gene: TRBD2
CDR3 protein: CASSEMGFGTSGSYEQYF
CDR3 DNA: TGTGCCAGCAGTGAAATGGGTTTCGGGACTAGCGGGTCCTACGAGCAGTACTTC

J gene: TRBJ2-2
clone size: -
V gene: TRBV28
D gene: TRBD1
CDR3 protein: CASKQGAEAGELFF
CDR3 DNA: TGTGCCAGCAAACAGGGGGCGGAGGCCGGGGAGCTGTTTTTT

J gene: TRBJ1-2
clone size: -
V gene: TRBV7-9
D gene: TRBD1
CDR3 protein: CSSSPWAGGASYGYTF
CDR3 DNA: TGTTCCAGCAGCCCCTGGGCAGGGGGAGCTTCCTATGGCTACACCTTC